These 10 T cell receptor beta chains originate from one sample sequenced in a study of cytomegalovirus exposure and HLA in healthy donors. Primers for the PCR totalled 60 Vbeta and 13 Jbeta. Profiled with immunoSEQ multiplex PCR; TCRdb holds only in-frame clones, not every one. Here the sample spans around 130,000 clones, 81% being singletons. Input material: PBMCs. Source of these receptors: a woman between 35 and 50 years old in good health and CMV-seronegative.

The chain recombines TRBV27 with TRBJ2-2; 11 nucleotides align to TRBD2. Germline CDR1 MNHEY, CDR2 SMNVEV (reference sequence). The J segment lost 4 bases and the V segment lost 4 bases, leaving 8 bases of the junction unmatched. This CDR3 has 17 residues. The CDR3 sequence is CASSSPVAGGRTGELFF. Written as DNA, the CDR3 is TGTGCCAGCAGTTCCCCTGTAGCGGGAGGGCGCACCGGGGAGCTGTTTTTT.

This rearrangement joins TRBV7-8 to TRBJ2-7, with 9 bases matching TRBD1. Germline lookup yields CDR1 SGHVS and CDR2 FQNEAQ. The CDR3 is 16 residues long. The V segment lost 5 bases and the J segment 8 bases; nucleotides outside the gene matches: 16. The CDR3 loop reads CASSPLGDREGFKQYF. CDR3 nucleotides: TGTGCCAGCAGCCCCCTGGGGGACAGGGAAGGTTTCAAGCAGTACTTC.

As regards this clone: Other DNA variants within this sample encode the same CDR3. V gene TRBV5-6 combines with J gene TRBJ2-3, with 12 bases aligning to TRBD2. V was clipped by 2 bases and J by 2 bases; unmatched bases: 9. This CDR3 contains 18 residues. Per germline, CDR1 SGHDT and CDR2 YYEEEE. The CDR3 region has the DNA TGTGCCAGCAGCTTAGGACTAGCGGGAATCCCCATCACAGATACGCAGTATTTT. Amino acid sequence: CASSLGLAGIPITDTQYF.

This chain links TRBV27 with TRBJ2-3; a weak D match, TRBD2 (6 bases). The CDR3 has 14 amino acids. The V end lost 5 bases, the J end lost 1 base, and 10 bases lay between the germline ends. From germline, CDR1 is MNHEY and CDR2 SMNVEV (reference sequence). Written as DNA, the CDR3 is TGTGCCAGCAGTCGGGGGACGGGCACAGATACGCAGTATTTT. The encoded protein is CASSRGTGTDTQYF.

The rearrangement uses TRBV27 and TRBJ2-5; possibly TRBD1 for D (5 bases). The V end was cut by 5 bases, the J end by 5 bases, with 18 bases between. Germline V CDR1 and CDR2: MNHEY, SMNVEV (reference sequence). This CDR3 has 15 amino acids. CDR3: CASSPNQGFSETQYF. The CDR3 DNA sequence: TGTGCCAGCAGTCCGAACCAGGGTTTTTCGGAGACCCAGTACTTC.

This clone was observed a few times. V is TRBV29-1 and J is TRBJ1-1; 9 bases agree with TRBD1. Unmatched junction bases numbered 3, after V lost 6 bases and J lost 10 bases. Germline V gene lookup returns CDR1 SQVTM and CDR2 ANQGSEA. The CDR3 length is 10 residues. The CDR3 region has the DNA TGCAGCGTCGGACAGGGGTTAGCTTTCTTT. This translates into CSVGQGLAFF.

This clone is a singleton in its sample. The gene calls are TRBV19 and TRBJ2-5, with D possibly TRBD2 on 5 matching bases. CDR1 LNHDA and CDR2 SQIVND come from the germline V gene (reference sequence). V was cut by 5 bases and J by 5 bases, with 15 bases left in between. CDR3 length equals 14 residues. The CDR3 DNA follows: TGTGCCAGTAGTCCCCCGATGAGCGGTGAGACCCAGTACTTC. It is translated as CASSPPMSGETQYF.

The CDR3 loop reads CASSSFRGGNEQFF. The CDR3 DNA reads as TGTGCCAGCAGTTCCTTCAGGGGTGGCAATGAGCAGTTCTTC. The gene calls are TRBV27 and TRBJ2-1, with D maybe TRBD1 (6 bases). The germline V and J ends were trimmed by 4 bases and 6 bases, with 13 bases remaining between them. CDR3 length equals 14 residues. CDR1 is MNHEY and CDR2 is SMNVEV in the germline V gene (reference sequence).

In its sample, this clone was seen once. The rearrangement joins TRBV6-1 to TRBJ2-7; 10 bases agree with TRBD2. There are 16 residues in the CDR3. CDR1 is MNHNS, CDR2 SASEGT, per germline. V gave up 1 base and J gave up 2 bases; unmatched junction bases: 5. CDR3 sequence (DNA): TGTGCCAGCAGTGAAGTTAGCGGGAGGAAAACCTACGAGCAGTACTTC. This sequence encodes CASSEVSGRKTYEQYF.

The rearrangement joins TRBV7-2 to TRBJ2-7; 7 nucleotides agree with TRBD1. The CDR3 extends over 15 amino acids. V shed 1 base, J shed 2 bases, and the junction held 5 bases outside the gene matches. The germline V gene has CDR1 SGHTA and CDR2 FQGNSA. The CDR3: CASSLVGTETYEQYF. CDR3 nucleotide sequence: TGTGCCAGCAGCTTAGTTGGGACAGAGACCTACGAGCAGTACTTC. The whole variable domain, filled in from reference TRBV7-2 and TRBJ2-7, reads GAGVSQSPSNKVTEKGKDVELRCDPISGHTALYWYRQSLGQGLEFLIYFQGNSAPDKSGLPSDRFSAERTGGSVSTLTIQRTQQEDSAVYLCASSLVGTETYEQYFGPGTRLTVT.